Below, 18 T cell receptor beta chains from the same sample are listed, as sequenced in a study of shared clonotypes between healthy human individuals. Measured with immunoSEQ multiplex PCR; TCRdb has only the in-frame clones, and not every one. The data contain fewer than 600,000 clones, roughly four fifths of them singletons. The sequenced material came from PBMCs. The receptors originated from a woman in her forties in good health. Some clones in this sample may be carry-over from other donors' samples.

The genes are TRBV9 and TRBJ2-2, with a possible D match to TRBD1 (6 bases). Trimming removed 3 bases at V and 3 bases at J, with 18 bases between. This CDR3 region has 17 residues. CDR1 and CDR2 from the germline V gene are SGDLS and YYNGEE. CDR3 nucleotide sequence: TGTGCCAGCAGCGCAACAGGGATCGCTGGGTACACCGGGGAGCTGTTTTTT. This encodes CASSATGIAGYTGELFF.

The V call is TRBV4-3, the J call TRBJ2-7; D is ambiguous. V gave up 0 bases and J gave up 1 base, with 7 bases separating them. This CDR3 region has 14 residues. Germline lookup yields CDR1 LGHNA and CDR2 YSLEER. The CDR3 region is CASSQDWGSYEQYF. CDR3 sequence (DNA): TGCGCCAGCAGCCAAGATTGGGGTTCCTACGAGCAGTACTTC.

The chain uses TRBV18 and TRBJ2-1, with 7 positions matching TRBD1. V lost 8 bases and J lost 8; bases outside the gene matches: 12. The CDR3 runs to 14 residues. Germline V gene lookup returns CDR1 KGHSH and CDR2 LQKENI. The CDR3 region has the DNA TGTGCCAGCACCCGGGCCCCTGACAGGGATGAGCAGTTCTTC. This codes for CASTRAPDRDEQFF.

The rearrangement links TRBV4-2 to TRBJ2-7; D is unclear. CDR1 and CDR2 (germline): LGHNA, YNFKEQ. This CDR3 comprises 13 residues. V was cut by 4 bases and J by 2 bases, with 9 bases left in between. The CDR3 sequence: CASSLQGTYEQYF. The CDR3 bases are TGTGCCAGCAGCCTTCAAGGGACCTACGAGCAGTACTTC.

The chain links TRBV29-1 to TRBJ1-1, with a weak D call TRBD1 (5 bases). V lost 8 bases and J 3 bases, leaving 13 bases between the germline ends. In germline, CDR1 is SQVTM, CDR2 ANQGSEA. This CDR3 has 12 residues. The CDR3 here is CSTGSGHTEAFF. CDR3 in DNA: TGCAGCACCGGCTCGGGGCACACTGAAGCTTTCTTT.

The chain recombines TRBV5-8 with TRBJ2-6; either TRBD1 or TRBD2 may fit D (5 bases each). V shed 3 bases and J shed 0 bases, with 7 bases lying between them. In germline, CDR1 is SGHTS, CDR2 YDEGEE. The CDR3 totals 15 residues. The CDR3 spells CASSWGSSGANVLTF. Written as DNA, the CDR3 is TGTGCCAGCAGCTGGGGGAGCTCTGGGGCCAACGTCCTGACTTTC.

V is TRBV15 and J is TRBJ2-7; D may be TRBD2 (6 bases). The V and J ends lost 1 base and 3 bases respectively, with 10 bases between them. Germline-derived CDR1 and CDR2 are LNHNV and YYDKDF (reference sequence). The CDR3 length is 14 residues. The chain's CDR3 is CATSRGRRGYEQYF. In nucleotides, the CDR3 is TGTGCCACCAGCAGAGGCCGGAGGGGCTACGAGCAGTACTTC.

This clone was detected only a few times. This chain uses TRBV5-1 with TRBJ1-5; D is possibly TRBD1 (5 bases). Germline CDR1 is SGHRS and CDR2 is YFSETQ. There are 15 residues in the CDR3. V was clipped by 0 bases and J by 4 bases, with 11 bases between them. The chain's CDR3 is CASSLDGGGNQPQHF. The CDR3 region has the DNA TGCGCCAGCAGCTTGGATGGGGGAGGGAATCAGCCCCAGCATTTT.

This clone appeared once. The rearrangement joins TRBV6-5 to TRBJ2-7; D is undetermined. The germline V gene has CDR1 MNHEY and CDR2 SVGAGI. CDR3 size: 13 residues. The V gene lost 5 bases and the J gene lost 7 bases, with 15 bases spanning the gap. DNA for the CDR3: TGTGCCAGCAGTCTTCGAGCCACTGGGGAGCAGTACTTC. Amino acid sequence: CASSLRATGEQYF.

This clone was seen once. This chain uses TRBV29-1 with TRBJ2-1, with D perhaps TRBD2 (7 bases). The CDR3 is 14 residues long. V gave up 4 bases and J gave up 3 bases, with 13 bases separating them. Germline V gives CDR1 SQVTM, CDR2 ANQGSEA. CDR3 residues: CSVGRGAFYNEQFF. The CDR3 DNA reads TGCAGCGTTGGCCGGGGGGCTTTCTACAATGAGCAGTTCTTC.

The gene calls are TRBV4-1 and TRBJ2-1; no clear D. Germline assignment: CDR1 MGHRA and CDR2 YSYEKL. CDR3 length: 15 amino acids. Trimming shortened V by 0 bases and J by 1 base, and 7 bases separated the two germline ends. The CDR3 sequence: CASSQDPASYNEQFF. The CDR3 DNA reads as TGCGCCAGCAGCCAAGACCCAGCGTCCTACAATGAGCAGTTCTTC.

The chain combines TRBV7-2 with TRBJ2-3; 8 bases align to TRBD1. Trimming removed 8 bases from V and 5 bases from J; junction bases left unmatched: 6. Germline V gene data show CDR1 as SGHTA and CDR2 as FQGNSA. This CDR3 comprises 13 residues. The CDR3: CASRGTGQDTQYF. The CDR3 nucleotides are TGTGCCAGCCGGGGGACAGGACAAGATACGCAGTATTTT.

This clone was counted a few times. With only one base between it and a far larger clone, this is likely a read error. The chain combines TRBV11-2 with TRBJ2-4, with 7 bases matching TRBD1. The CDR3 extends over 15 amino acids. CDR1 and CDR2 from the germline V gene are SGHAT and FQNNGV. After removal of 2 bases from V and 9 bases from J, the junction contained 10 bases not matched to a gene. CDR3 sequence: CASSLPWYRGPIQYF. The CDR3 DNA sequence: TGTGCCAGCAGCTTACCCTGGTACAGGGGACCCATTCAGTACTTC.

This clone was picked up many times. The J gene is TRBJ2-7, the V gene TRBV10-2, with 9 positions matching TRBD1. Trimming at V came to 7 bases and at J to 2 bases, leaving 6 bases not matched to a gene. The CDR3 sequence is 14 residues long. Germline CDR1 reads WSHSY; CDR2 reads SAAADI. The CDR3: CASTEDRGPYEQYF. CDR3 sequence (DNA): TGCGCCAGCACCGAGGACAGGGGTCCCTACGAGCAGTACTTC.

The gene calls are TRBV5-1 and TRBJ2-1; no clear D gene. This CDR3 spans 16 amino acids. CDR1 is SGHRS and CDR2 is YFSETQ in the germline V gene. The V and J ends lost 4 bases and 0 bases respectively, with 14 bases between them. The CDR3 DNA is TGCGCCAGCAGCAGCGAATATACGAGCTCCTACAATGAGCAGTTCTTC. Translation: CASSSEYTSSYNEQFF.

The rearrangement links TRBV28 to TRBJ1-2; D not certain. The V end lost 7 bases, the J end lost 2 bases, and 17 bases lay between the germline ends. The CDR3 runs to 15 residues. Germline lookup yields CDR1 MDHEN and CDR2 SYDVKM. In DNA, the CDR3 is TGTGCCAGCATCCCTCATAGTGGACCCAACTATGGCTACACCTTC. Protein product: CASIPHSGPNYGYTF.

The chain links TRBV7-9 to TRBJ1-4; D is unclear. CDR3 size: 15 residues. Trimming removed 1 base at V and 8 bases at J, with 14 bases between. In germline, CDR1 is SEHNR, CDR2 FQNEAQ (reference sequence). CDR3 region: CASSLGRFHGEKLFF. CDR3 DNA sequence: TGTGCCAGCAGCTTAGGGCGTTTCCACGGGGAAAAACTGTTTTTT.

This chain links TRBV6-1 with TRBJ1-2; D is ambiguous. The CDR3 extends over 13 amino acids. V was clipped by 4 bases and J by 4 bases, with 10 bases between them. Germline CDR1 reads MNHNS; CDR2 reads SASEGT. The CDR3 DNA sequence: TGTGCCAGCAGTGCTGGGAGAGCCTATGGCTACACCTTC. Translation gives CASSAGRAYGYTF.